The entry below gives a single T cell receptor (beta chain) sequence along with its context. Its count unrecorded, this clone is medium-sized (0.01 to 0.1%) by frequency. Its specific antigen is unknown. This specimen comes from a study of synovial regulatory T cells in juvenile arthritis (dated by TCRdb to the mid-2010s). Notes on the research overall: Among sequenced patients, a few were therapy-naive, one received methotrexate plus infliximab, 6 or 7 received methotrexate, and one had no treatment information. The study compared the TCRbeta CDR3 repertoires of blood iaTreg cells, other blood Treg cells and synovial fluid Treg cells taken from matched patient samples. Effector T cell subsets from the study cohort were also sequenced for comparisons, but the Treg dataset by itself includes only blood Treg cells and synovial fluid Treg cells. TCR repertoire comparisons included Treg and Teff subsets from roughly ten JIA patients with active disease. On the study overall, not on this receptor specifically: TCR diversity was lower in blood iaTreg cells than in other blood Treg cells, which is consistent with antigen-driven expansion. Synovial Treg cells shared more CDR3 sequences with iaTreg cells than with other blood Treg cells; Chao-Jaccard similarity confirmed closer relation. iaTreg TCR repertoires were found to be largely private across patients and to partially overlap with synovial Teff and blood CPL repertoires.

From the germline V gene, CDR1 is WSHSY and CDR2 is SAAADI. The CDR3 runs 10 residues from the cysteine to the phenylalanine. There is no recorded DNA. The library was generated by the immunoSEQ multiplex PCR assay. TCRbeta CDR3 sequencing was carried out by Adaptive Biotechnologies. In the paper's pipeline: Repertoire similarity was assessed using the Chao-modified Jaccard index and the median clonotype overlap from 200 random subsamples at equal sample size. The similarity analyses were run on either productive nucleotide sequences or amino acid sequences translated in silico. Hierarchical clustering with single linkage and t-SNE based on Chao-modified Jaccard distances were used to compare repertoires. Repertoire diversity was quantified with the Renyi index, after sample size normalisation, across a range of alpha values. In its TCRdb copy, this immuneACCESS table keeps in-frame sequences only and misses some clones. Where compared with another copy, unresolved V genes explain less than half of these, and the others have no known cause. V, J and clone size were drawn from that table, and D and trimming were deduced from the DNA. This specimen's table enumerates 7,500 to 10,000 clones. The ten largest clones capture roughly 1.9% of the sample.

TCR repertoires were obtained from around 11 juvenile idiopathic arthritis patients with active disease who had not reached inactive disease, of whom 3 were polyarticular and 8 were oligoarticular. The TCR-sequenced patients had a median age of about 12 years (range about 2.3-25) and median disease duration of about seven years (range 0.2-19.1). Samples for TCR repertoire analysis came from two centres in Italy. Peripheral blood mononuclear cells were separated using a Histopaque-1077 density gradient and frozen in roughly 90% FCS with roughly 10% DMSO. The rearrangement combines TRBV10-2 with TRBJ1-1. The receptor was derived from a donor younger than 30 with juvenile idiopathic arthritis. Sequenced: Treg cells from blood. This specimen's cell subset or site label, interpreted: remaining (HLA-DR-negative) circulating blood Treg cells. The CDR3 reads as follows: CASKNTEAFF.